The present TCR beta chain was sequenced within a study of T cell changes during pregnancy in multiple sclerosis (dated by TCRdb to between 2018 and 2021). Regarding the research as a whole: Changes in the T cell repertoire over the course of pregnancy were examined in this study in women with multiple sclerosis.

The library came from the immunoSEQ multiplex PCR assay. As stored in TCRdb, this immuneACCESS dataset retains in-frame rearrangements with V and J assigned. A fraction of the clones does not appear; measured against another copy, unresolved V genes explain less than half of the discrepancy, and the remainder lacks a known reason. For this sample the table gives about 77,000 clones, of which about 91% were detected only once. The ten largest account for approximately 1.9% of the sample. In the germline V gene, CDR1 corresponds to SGHVS and CDR2 to FNYEAQ. V was cut back by 2 bases and J by 4 bases, leaving a gap of 9 bases between them. The CDR3 spans 13 residues, from the cysteine through the phenylalanine. The CDR3 DNA has 39 bases and is translated from base 1. Comment on this clone: The clone's antigen remains unknown. No base quality values were provided; no much bigger clone lies one nucleotide off.

The sequence was obtained from a female donor with multiple sclerosis, enrolled in a pregnancy study. Sequences were derived from peripheral blood, sampled before pregnancy. This chain is built from TRBV7-6 and TRBJ2-7; no D gene is confidently identified. The CDR3 amino acid sequence is: CASSLNREYEQYF. The DNA is as follows: TGTGCCAGCAGCTTAAATCGCGAGTACGAGCAGTACTTC. When the CDR3 is completed using the reference TRBV7-6 and TRBJ2-7 genes on either side, the full variable domain is GAGVSQSPRYKVTKRGQDVALRCDPISGHVSLYWYRQALGQGPEFLTYFNYEAQQDKSGLPNDRFSAERPEGSISTLTIQRTEQRDSAMYRCASSLNREYEQYFGPGTRLTVT.